Given below is one T cell receptor beta chain in context. Its antigen is undetermined. The data stem from a study of siplizumab effects on memory and regulatory T cells. Produced via immunoSEQ multiplex PCR; TCRdb's table is partial and in-frame only. The table records 87,000 or so clones, about 93% of them present only once. Findings of the study overall: Poor capture below about 10^-5 frequency left most alloreactive clones unmapped to unstimulated subsets.

The CDR3 extends over 15 amino acids. Germline V gene sequence: CDR1 GTSNPN, CDR2 SVGIG (reference sequence). V lost 0 bases and J lost 4, with 12 bases in between. The sequence derives from a human donor in good health. Specimen: non-Treg CD4+ T cells sorted from blood. The chain joins TRBV30 to TRBJ1-4; tentative D call: TRBD1 (5 bases). CDR3 DNA: TGTGCCTGGAGTGTAGATGGGACTATTAATGAAAAACTGTTTTTT. As protein: CAWSVDGTINEKLFF.